The source of this T cell receptor beta chain is a study of blood T cell repertoires in COVID-19. This clone was counted a single time. The table came from immunoSEQ multiplex PCR; TCRdb's copy has only in-frame clones and leaves some out. The repertoire has over 150,000 clones, roughly 87% of them found once; the top ten carry roughly 7.3%. In germline, CDR1 is KGHDR, CDR2 SFDVKD. The CDR3 is 16 amino acids. V gave up 4 bases and J gave up 0 bases, with 12 bases separating them. Two negative PCRs, clearance, or symptom resolution had been documented for recovered Cohort 3 donors. This sequence was found in a woman in her forties or fifties who had recovered from COVID-19. Sequencing was done on a sample of PBMCs or T cells enriched from blood (not recorded which). J is TRBJ2-1 and V is TRBV24-1; D perhaps matches TRBD1 (6 bases). The CDR3 loop reads CATSETGLSSYNEQFF. The CDR3 DNA follows: TGTGCCACCAGTGAGACAGGACTCAGCTCCTACAATGAGCAGTTCTTC.